This T cell receptor (beta chain) was identified in a study of cytotoxic CD8 clonotypes in ibrutinib-treated CLL. This CDR3 spans 15 amino acids. Assay used: immunoSEQ multiplex PCR; TCRdb lists only in-frame clones, some missing. Of 250,000 to 350,000 clones detected, about 72% appear once; the ten largest clones hold around 5.3%. This clone was seen only a few times. The chain combines TRBV1 with TRBJ2-7; the table's D call, TRBD1, was not checked against the DNA. TRBV1 counts as a pseudogene. This clonotype was sampled from a human donor with chronic lymphocytic leukemia. This specimen consisted of PBMCs, obtained at disease progression, from a patient treated with ibrutinib. CDR3 in DNA: TGCACCAGCAGCCAGGGCCGAGTGGTTTACTACGAGCAGTACTTC. It codes for CTSSQGRVVYYEQYF.